This section outlines one TCR beta chain sequence together with its context. As every portion of the isolated RNA was reverse transcribed, the sequencing read expressed TCRB transcripts. Profiling relied on immunoSEQ multiplex PCR, and the TCRdb table lists in-frame clones only, not all of them. The table has over 350,000 clones, approximately 16% seen once. This record belongs to a study of beta chain features in type 1 diabetes. Germline-derived CDR1 and CDR2 are SNHLY and FYNNEI. CDR3 size: 15 residues. Trimming cost V 8 bases and J 7 bases; bases outside gene matches: 9. The specimen was naive CD4+ T cells from blood. This sequence joins TRBV2 and TRBJ2-1; 12 nucleotides match TRBD2. The sequence came from a woman aged 18-30 years in good health. DNA of the CDR3: TGTGCCAGCGGCTTGGGACTAGCGGGCCCGAATGAGCAGTTCTTC. Residues: CASGLGLAGPNEQFF.